This TCR beta chain was documented in a study of T-cell memory formation after mild COVID-19. About the study: TCR clustering was largely donor specific.

This clonotype was observed a handful of times. Its antigen is still unknown. The study, taken as a whole, reports: Clones that contracted clustered mainly in CM and EM if CD4+ and in EMRA if CD8+.

The CDR3 extends over 16 amino acids. From germline, CDR1 is SGHVS and CDR2 FQNEAQ. Trimming at V came to 5 bases and at J to 3 bases, leaving 9 bases not matched to a gene. One entry per CDR3 protein, called by TCRdb with MiXCR from the 5' RACE reads. The sample includes roughly 500,000 distinct CDR3 sequences, about a fifth of them seen just once. This sequence joins TRBV7-8 and TRBJ1-1; 10 nucleotides align to TRBD1. This sequence was found in an adult woman who had mild COVID-19 (a few samples of this study predate the infection). Cell type and time point are not known. Sample: PBMCs or a T cell subset sorted from them (not recorded which). The CDR3 sequence is CASSLRQGAMDTEAFF. Written as DNA, the CDR3 is TGTGCCAGCAGCCTACGACAGGGGGCGATGGACACTGAAGCTTTCTTT.